The source of this T cell receptor (beta chain) is a study of blood T cell repertoires in COVID-19 (dated by TCRdb to about 2020). Regarding the complete study: The collaborator samples originated in the United States, Italy and Spain and spanned the acute and convalescent phases of COVID-19. The material from the prospective study consisted of cDNA or gDNA derived from T cells, B-cell-depleted T cells, or PBMCs. Deeply sampled blood TCRbeta repertoires from subjects exposed to, actively infected with, or recovered from COVID-19 were included in the dataset. The repertoires were made available in a free public database intended to serve as a resource for research on the immune response to SARS-CoV-2. Where HLA class I and class II types were available, the types were taken from metadata supplied by the sample provider, not from assay-based typing. Samples came from the ongoing ImmuneRACE study (first 160 participants) plus 1,254 subjects from 6 global collaborators. Nearly every sample came with metadata listing a de-identified subject ID, COVID-19 status, age in years and sex.

Comment on this clone: Its recognized antigen is unknown. The record has no base qualities; no much larger clone is one base away.

Collaborating institutions collected whole blood in K2EDTA tubes following their own protocols. Collaborator samples were shipped for TCRbeta analysis as frozen whole blood, isolated PBMCs, or DNA extracted from either sample type. TCRbeta CDR3 regions were amplified from genomic DNA by means of the immunoSEQ Assay, a bias-controlled multiplex PCR. The published analysis was carried out like this. Nucleated cell counts per sample were estimated from amplification of reference gene primers within the assay. Sequence reads were collapsed and filtered to measure the absolute abundance of every unique TCRbeta CDR3 rearrangement. Productive Simpson clonality was computed per sample as the square root of Simpson's diversity index over productive rearrangements. Held by TCRdb, this immuneACCESS table contains in-frame sequences only and omits some clones. Under half of the omission traces to an unresolved V gene where checked; the cause of the rest is unknown. Clone size and the V and J calls come from that table; the DNA yielded D and trimming. This sample gives roughly 39,000 clones in total; around 96% of them show up just once. The ten largest clones represent 4.1% of the sample.

The trim is 4 bases for V and 7 bases for J, with a gap of 16 bases between the germline ends. The germline V gene (reference sequence) specifies LGHDT as CDR1 and YNNKEL as CDR2. The cysteine opens and the phenylalanine closes a CDR3 of 14 amino acids. This entry keeps only the CDR3 DNA: 42 bases, framed from base 1. General conclusions and limits of the study: How much clinical and demographic metadata was included differed by source and by participant, and the metadata was provided uncurated.

The TCR originated in a human donor with active COVID-19. The donor label of this sample is uncertain. The sample was peripheral blood. The V and J segments used are TRBV3-1 (or the pseudogene TRBV3-2) and TRBJ1-2; a confident D gene designation cannot be given. The CDR3 is CASSPTGGRGGYTF. The nucleotide sequence is TGTGCCAGCAGCCCCACCGGCGGCCGGGGTGGCTACACCTTC.